The source of this T cell receptor (beta chain) is a study of T cell responses to AZD1222 COVID-19 vaccine (dated by TCRdb to about 2021). General notes on the study: Because spike-specific TCR depth and breadth did not differ between the two schedules, AZD1222 recipients who got a second dose at roughly 4 weeks were pooled with those who got a second dose at roughly 12 weeks. TCR sequencing covered over 230 trial participants: 200 to 220 given two doses of AZD1222 and approximately 26 given two doses of MenACWY control vaccine. Trial participants were enrolled into age subgroups of 18-55, 56-69 and 70-plus years, which contained about 150, 27 and 61 TCR-sequenced participants, respectively.

On this clone: The antigen it binds to is not known. Base quality data are lacking; no much larger clone is found one base away.

What the research found in general, with its limitations: Conclusions about previously exposed vaccinees are limited, since just 5 or 6 AZD1222 recipients were seropositive for SARS-CoV-2 at baseline. Epitopes outside the regions mutated in the B.1.351 and B.1.1.7 variants were reportedly recognized by nearly half of the unique spike-specific TCRs. Because no samples from the day 14 peak response were available, repertoires could be characterized only after the peak T cell response. CD4 TCRs associated with the vaccine covered the entire spike protein, and the dominant responses were in regions 160-218 and 743-854. After two AZD1222 doses, both the breadth and the depth of spike-specific TCRs were significantly higher than at day 0 and than in MenACWY recipients. Participants were mostly white British, with more females than males. The authors suggested clonal diversity may have been underestimated. The 56-69-year group was small, and its depth increase did not reach significance, likely because of low power.

The sample's time point label, in plain terms: baseline before first vaccination. Vaccinee samples were obtained from the UK trials COV001 and COV002, which included a single-blind randomized controlled phase 2/3 trial of AZD1222 (ChAdOx1 nCoV-19) in healthy adults. For TCRbeta chain sequencing, PBMC samples were collected from trial participants at day 0 and at day 28 after the second dose. The CDR3 regions of human TCRbeta chains were subjected to immunosequencing. Turning to the authors' computational methods: Repertoire TCRs were checked for matches against a reference library of SARS-CoV-2-specific TCRs that had been generated using the MIRA antigen-specificity platform. Breadth was defined as the fraction of unique TCRs that were SARS-CoV-2-associated. Depth was defined as the fraction of total T cells that were SARS-CoV-2-associated. Each spike-specific TCR was assigned to its reactive spike region and to a CD4 or CD8 class using the MIRA data. Log10-transformed breadth and depth values were compared by one-way ANOVA with Sidak's multiple comparisons tests. TCRdb limited this immuneACCESS table to in-frame rearrangements with V and J called. A share of clones is missing; checked studies link under half to unresolved V genes, and the rest is unexplained. V and J calls and clone size come straight from that table; D and trimming were deduced from the DNA. Within this sample are more than 95,000 clones, with around 90% of them counted one time only. Under 35% of the sample goes to the ten largest clones.

The germline V gene specifies MNHEY as CDR1 and SVGAGI as CDR2. Reading from cysteine to phenylalanine, the CDR3 counts 12 amino acids. The CDR3 DNA has 36 bases and is translated from base 1. The V end loses 8 bases and the J end loses 7 bases, and a stretch of 15 bases separates them. The sequenced sample was peripheral blood, obtained on day 0 of AZD1222 vaccination. The rearranged segments are TRBV6-5 and TRBJ2-7, with the D gene possibly TRBD1 or TRBD2, each one fitting 5 bases. The TCR comes from an adult in good health. The CDR3 here reads CASLGDLMEQYF. In nucleotide form, the sequence is TGTGCCAGCCTGGGGGATCTTATGGAGCAGTACTTC.